Following are 19 T cell receptor beta chains from one sample sequenced in a study of blood T cell repertoires in COVID-19. Only in-frame clones appear in the TCRdb table, and some are missing; sequencing was by immunoSEQ multiplex PCR. Altogether approximately 150,000 clones are present, more than 75% being singletons, with the ten largest covering roughly 2.6%. Sequencing was carried out using peripheral blood. Source of these receptors: a human donor with acute or convalescent COVID-19. The donor label of this sample is uncertain.

The chain couples TRBV7-9 to TRBJ2-3; D ambiguous. The CDR3 sequence is 14 residues long. V was trimmed by 1 base and J by 9 bases, leaving 14 bases between them. In germline, CDR1 is SEHNR, CDR2 FQNEAQ (reference sequence). In DNA, the CDR3 is TGTGCCAGCAGCTTAGTCAGGCCCTCCGGCACGCAGTATTTT. Protein sequence: CASSLVRPSGTQYF. Looking up the rest from reference TRBV7-9 and TRBJ2-3 gives the full variable domain: DTGVSQNPRHKITKRGQNVTFRCDPISEHNRLYWYRQTLGQGPEFLTYFQNEAQLEKSRLLSDRFSAERPKGSFSTLEIQRTEQGDSAMYLCASSLVRPSGTQYFGPGTRLTVL.

J is TRBJ2-2 and V is TRBV7-9, with D perhaps TRBD1 (5 bases). Trimming left V 1 base short and J 0 bases short, with 9 bases between. This CDR3 is 16 amino acids long. Germline CDR1 SEHNR, CDR2 FQNEAQ (reference sequence). For the CDR3, the DNA is TGTGCCAGCAGCTTAGACAGGACGGCGAACACCGGGGAGCTGTTTTTT. Translating it yields CASSLDRTANTGELFF.

V is TRBV5-1 and J is TRBJ2-4; tentatively, D is TRBD2 (5 bases). The CDR3 consists of 18 residues. The V and J ends lost 0 bases and 0 bases respectively, with 16 bases between them. The germline CDR1 and CDR2 sequences are SGHRS and YFSETQ. The CDR3 loop is CASSLALGTGIAKNIQYF. CDR3 in DNA: TGCGCCAGCAGCTTGGCTCTGGGAACCGGGATAGCCAAAAACATTCAGTACTTC.

The chain uses TRBV3-1 (or the pseudogene TRBV3-2) and TRBJ1-6; D not certain. The CDR3 has 14 residues. The germline V gene has CDR1 LGHDT and CDR2 YNNKEL (reference sequence). The V end lost 6 bases, the J end lost 6 bases, and 12 bases lay between the germline ends. CDR3 loop: CASSLEQPNSPLHF. For the CDR3, the DNA is TGTGCCAGCAGTCTTGAACAGCCTAATTCACCCCTCCACTTT.

Turning to this clone: This specimen includes other DNA sequences encoding the same CDR3. For the CDR3, the DNA is TGTGCCAGCAGCCGAAGCAGGGTAGGAAATTCACCCCTCCACTTT. This codes for CASSRSRVGNSPLHF. This chain uses TRBV3-1 (or the pseudogene TRBV3-2) with TRBJ1-6; D is perhaps TRBD1 (5 bases). V gave up 4 bases and J gave up 7 bases, with 14 bases separating them. The CDR3 spans 15 residues. Germline V gene data show CDR1 as LGHDT and CDR2 as YNNKEL (reference sequence).

The chain couples TRBV5-3 to TRBJ1-5; D not resolved. TRBV5-3 is assigned to the ORF class and has an uncertain function. V shed 4 bases and J shed 6 bases, with 8 bases lying between them. The CDR3 has 12 residues. CDR3 sequence (DNA): TGTGCCAGAAGCCTAGCTGGTCAGCCCCAGCATTTT. Residues: CARSLAGQPQHF.

V and J are TRBV2 and TRBJ1-1; D might be TRBD1 (6 bases). The CDR3 totals 14 residues. Germline values: CDR1 SNHLY, CDR2 FYNNEI. V was pared by 6 bases and J by 1 base, with 12 bases between. The CDR3 sequence is CASSRDTGNTEAFF. As DNA, the CDR3 is TGTGCCAGCAGCCGGGACACGGGGAACACTGAAGCTTTCTTT.

In DNA, the CDR3 is TGTGCCAGCAGCTTGGATGGAGTATCTGAAGCTTTCTTT. It is translated as CASSLDGVSEAFF. This chain links TRBV5-4 with TRBJ1-1; D unresolved. With 0 bases removed from V and 6 bases from J, the gap between germline ends came to 9 bases. The CDR3 loop spans 13 amino acids. Germline V gene sequence: CDR1 SGHNT, CDR2 YYREEE (reference sequence).

This chain connects TRBV6-6 to TRBJ2-3; D might be TRBD1 (6 bases). V gave up 8 bases and J gave up 4 bases, with 13 bases separating them. Germline V gives CDR1 MNHNY, CDR2 SVGAGI (reference sequence). CDR3 length: 13 amino acids. CDR3 coding DNA: TGTGCCAGCTCTCCTTCAGGGGCAGATACGCAGTATTTT. Protein sequence: CASSPSGADTQYF.

The chain uses TRBV7-3 and TRBJ2-2, with D hard to call. CDR1 and CDR2 from the germline V gene are SGHTA and FQGTGA. The CDR3 loop spans 14 amino acids. V was pared by 6 bases and J by 1 base, with 9 bases between. The CDR3 loop is CASRGEVNTGELFF. The CDR3, as DNA: TGTGCCAGCAGGGGCGAAGTGAACACCGGGGAGCTGTTTTTT.

CDR3 in amino acids: CASGKGAGQPQHF. As DNA, the CDR3 is TGTGCCAGTGGGAAGGGGGCAGGGCAGCCCCAGCATTTT. V and J are TRBV19 and TRBJ1-5; 7 positions agree with TRBD1. Looked up from germline, CDR1 is LNHDA and CDR2 is SQIVND (reference sequence). CDR3 size: 13 residues. Unmatched junction bases numbered 8, after V lost 8 bases and J lost 7 bases.

This chain uses TRBV10-3 with TRBJ1-1; D unresolved. Germline loops: CDR1 ENHRY, CDR2 SYGVKD. V gave up 0 bases and J gave up 5 bases, with 13 bases separating them. This CDR3 region has 15 residues. DNA for the CDR3: TGTGCCATCAGTGAGTCCCTTAGTGAGATAACTGAAGCTTTCTTT. Translation: CAISESLSEITEAFF.

The rearrangement links TRBV2 to TRBJ1-6, with 8 nucleotides matching TRBD1. Per the germline V gene, CDR1 is SNHLY and CDR2 is FYNNEI. J lost 9 bases, V lost 7 bases, and 5 bases had no gene match. This CDR3 has 13 residues. In DNA form, the CDR3 reads TGTGCCAGCACCCAGGGGGCGCGTTCACCCCTCCACTTT. This translates into CASTQGARSPLHF.

The chain links TRBV28 to TRBJ1-4; D is undetermined. V shed 7 bases and J shed 5 bases, with 14 bases lying between them. The CDR3 runs to 14 residues. Looked up from germline, CDR1 is MDHEN and CDR2 is SYDVKM. Here the CDR3 reads CASTPGGQNEKLFF. The CDR3 DNA follows: TGTGCCAGCACCCCGGGAGGCCAAAATGAAAAACTGTTTTTT.

The J gene is TRBJ1-5, the V gene TRBV5-4, with 11 bases aligning to TRBD1. Germline V gives CDR1 SGHNT, CDR2 YYREEE (reference sequence). The CDR3 is 14 residues long. The V and J ends lost 5 bases and 5 bases, in that order; junction bases with no gene match: 3. CDR3 sequence: CASSRDRGDQPQHF. CDR3 nucleotide sequence: TGTGCCAGCAGTCGGGACAGGGGGGATCAGCCCCAGCATTTT.

V usage is TRBV6-2 or TRBV6-3 and J usage is TRBJ2-7; TRBD2 matches 8 bases. Germline V gives CDR1 MNHEY, CDR2 SVGEGT. The CDR3 is 15 amino acids. V lost 4 bases, J lost 1 base, and 6 bases stayed unmatched. CDR3 region: CASSSQTSASYEQYV. The CDR3 nucleotides read TGTGCCAGCAGTTCCCAGACTAGCGCGTCCTACGAGCAGTACGTC.

With respect to this clone: The sample carries other DNA sequences with the same CDR3. The chain combines TRBV24-1 with TRBJ1-2; no clear D gene. Germline values: CDR1 KGHDR, CDR2 SFDVKD. V was clipped by 5 bases and J by 4 bases, with 7 bases between them. The CDR3 spans 12 residues. The CDR3 loop is CATSAGSYGYTF. In nucleotides, the CDR3 is TGTGCCACCAGTGCAGGCTCCTATGGCTACACCTTC.

The gene calls are TRBV4-2 and TRBJ2-3; a possible D gene is TRBD2 (5 bases). V was clipped by 0 bases and J by 3 bases, with 13 bases between them. This CDR3 is 16 amino acids long. The germline V gene has CDR1 LGHNA and CDR2 YNFKEQ. In nucleotides, the CDR3 is TGTGCCAGCAGCCAAGAGGACTCCCTGCTAACAGATACGCAGTATTTT. Residues: CASSQEDSLLTDTQYF.

The genes are TRBV2 and TRBJ2-5; a weak D match, TRBD2 (5 bases). Between the trimmed V and J ends, which lost 3 bases and 3 bases, there was a span of 8 bases. The CDR3 length is 13 residues. CDR1 and CDR2 (germline): SNHLY, FYNNEI. The DNA for the CDR3 is TGTGCCAGCAGTGAGCTGAGGGAAGAGACCCAGTACTTC. It yields the protein CASSELREETQYF.